The 18 T cell receptor beta chains listed next were all sequenced from one sample in a study of T cells after yellow fever vaccination. TCRdb reanalysed the 5' RACE reads using MiXCR and keeps one entry per CDR3 protein. The sample carries under 150,000 distinct CDR3 sequences, roughly 8% recorded once. Specimen: CD4+ T cells sorted from PBMCs, collected 5 days after the yellow fever booster vaccination. The origin of the receptors is a young man who received the YFV17D yellow fever vaccine.

This clonotype showed up many times. The chain has TRBV20-1 and TRBJ2-2, with 7 bases aligning to TRBD1. This CDR3 is 17 amino acids long. V dropped 2 bases and J dropped 2; count of bases not matched to a gene: 11. Germline CDR1 DFQATT, CDR2 SNEGSKA (reference sequence). CDR3 nucleotide sequence: TGCAGTGCTAGACCGACAGGGCGACTCCAAAACACCGGGGAGCTGTTTTTT. It is translated as CSARPTGRLQNTGELFF.

This clonotype showed up many times. V gene TRBV28 combines with J gene TRBJ2-7; 11 bases agree with TRBD2. The CDR3 runs 14 residues. Trimming at V came to 8 bases and at J to 4 bases, leaving 7 bases not matched to a gene. CDR1 and CDR2 (germline): MDHEN, SYDVKM. The CDR3 is CASFSTSGAYEQYF. The CDR3 DNA reads as TGTGCCAGCTTCTCGACTAGCGGGGCTTACGAGCAGTACTTC.

This clonotype was picked up many times. V is TRBV18 and J is TRBJ2-3; TRBD2 agrees at 10 bases. The CDR3 extends over 16 amino acids. V trimming: 4 bases; J trimming: 6 bases; junction bases outside the gene matches: 10. Germline-derived CDR1 and CDR2 are KGHSH and LQKENI. CDR3 protein: CASSRISSGSPDTQYF. CDR3 nucleotide sequence: TGTGCCAGCTCACGAATATCTAGCGGGAGTCCGGATACGCAGTATTTT.

This clonotype has at least ten counts. This chain joins TRBV5-1 and TRBJ2-3; D remains unclear. Germline CDR1 SGHRS, CDR2 YFSETQ. V was shortened by 7 bases and J by 0 bases, with 12 bases between the two germline ends. The CDR3 consists of 14 residues. CDR3 coding DNA: TGCGCCAGCGGCCCCCCGTCTAGCACAGATACGCAGTATTTT. It encodes CASGPPSSTDTQYF.

This clonotype has ten or more counts. The chain is built from TRBV20-1 and TRBJ1-6; 7 bases line up with TRBD1. Germline CDR1 is DFQATT and CDR2 is SNEGSKA (reference sequence). The junction had 7 bases not matched to a gene; V was cut back by 3 bases and J by 8 bases. The CDR3 is 14 amino acids. The CDR3 reads CSASRDRNYSPLHF. Written as DNA, the CDR3 is TGCAGTGCTAGCCGGGACAGAAACTATTCACCCCTCCACTTT.

This clonotype was seen at least ten times. The gene calls are TRBV12-5 and TRBJ1-5; D is undetermined. CDR3 size: 18 residues. CDR1 and CDR2 from the germline V gene are LGHNT and FRNRAP. V dropped 1 base and J dropped 2 bases, with 18 bases sitting between them. CDR3 sequence reads: CASGLGTLGGLGNQPQHF. CDR3 coding DNA: TGTGCTAGTGGTTTGGGCACTCTTGGAGGGTTAGGCAATCAGCCCCAGCATTTT.

This clonotype was seen many times. This chain joins TRBV5-1 and TRBJ2-7; possibly TRBD2 for D (6 bases). V lost 1 base and J lost 0, with 8 bases in between. CDR1 is SGHRS, CDR2 YFSETQ, per germline. The CDR3 is made up of 14 amino acids. The CDR3 region has the DNA TGCGCCAGCAGCTTGCGGGGAGGCTCCTACGAGCAGTACTTC. As protein: CASSLRGGSYEQYF.

In this sample, this clonotype turned up many times. The genes are TRBV5-4 and TRBJ2-5; 9 positions agree with TRBD1. Germline-derived CDR1 and CDR2 are SGHNT and YYREEE (reference sequence). The length of the CDR3 is 14 residues. Unmatched junction bases numbered 5, after V lost 4 bases and J lost 4 bases. The CDR3 DNA is TGTGCCAGCAGCCCGGACAGGGGAAGAGAGACCCAGTACTTC. Protein sequence: CASSPDRGRETQYF.

Many counts were recorded for this clonotype. The chain recombines TRBV7-2 with TRBJ2-7; possibly TRBD2 for D (5 bases). The CDR3 is made up of 16 amino acids. V was trimmed by 2 bases and J by 9 bases, leaving 23 bases between them. Germline V CDR1 and CDR2: SGHTA, FQGNSA. The CDR3 DNA reads TGTGCCAGCAGCTTAAGTAGAAGCGGAGGACTTATAGTGCAGTACTTC. Amino acid sequence: CASSLSRSGGLIVQYF.

This clonotype was seen at least ten times. J is TRBJ2-7 and V is TRBV5-5; maybe TRBD2 (6 bases). Germline V gives CDR1 SGHKS, CDR2 YYEKEE (reference sequence). Trimming stripped 3 bases from V and 3 bases from J, with 10 bases between. The CDR3 is made up of 13 amino acids. The CDR3 spells CASSSVGGYEQYF. DNA for the CDR3: TGTGCCAGCAGCTCAGTCGGGGGCTACGAGCAGTACTTC.

This clonotype appeared many times. The genes are TRBV20-1 and TRBJ2-7; 9 bases are a match to TRBD1. The CDR3 extends over 13 amino acids. CDR1 and CDR2 (germline): DFQATT, SNEGSKA (reference sequence). The CDR3 sequence: CSPRDRDSYEQYF. CDR3 bases: TGCAGCCCCCGGGACAGGGACTCCTACGAGCAGTACTTC.

This clonotype showed up many times. This rearrangement joins TRBV19 to TRBJ2-2; 7 bases fit TRBD1. Per germline, CDR1 LNHDA and CDR2 SQIVND (reference sequence). The CDR3 totals 14 residues. V shed 9 bases and J 6 bases; nucleotides not matched to a gene: 10. The CDR3 spells CASRLQGSAGELFF. For the CDR3, the DNA is TGTGCCAGCCGACTACAGGGGTCCGCCGGGGAGCTGTTTTTT. The entire variable domain, with the rest obtained from reference TRBV19 and TRBJ2-2, is as follows: DGGITQSPKYLFRKEGQNVTLSCEQNLNHDAMYWYRQDPGQGLRLIYYSQIVNDFQKGDIAEGYSVSREKKESFPLTVTSAQKNPTAFYLCASRLQGSAGELFFGEGSRLTVL.

This clonotype was counted ten times or more. The chain couples TRBV12-3 or TRBV12-4 to TRBJ2-1; 8 positions match TRBD2. This CDR3 has 14 residues. J was trimmed by 6 bases and V by 6 bases; bases with no gene match: 7. CDR3 sequence (DNA): TGTGCCAGCAGCCAGGGACTAGGAACCAATGAGCAGTTCTTC. Amino acid sequence: CASSQGLGTNEQFF.

This clonotype was detected ten times or more. J is TRBJ1-4 and V is TRBV29-1; D possibly corresponds to TRBD1 (6 bases). V was shortened by 7 bases and J by 5 bases, with 11 bases between the two germline ends. Germline-derived CDR1 and CDR2 are SQVTM and ANQGSEA. The CDR3 is made up of 12 amino acids. The DNA for the CDR3 is TGCAGCGGGACAGCCGCGAATGAAAAACTGTTTTTT. Protein product: CSGTAANEKLFF.

A note on this clonotype: A single base separates this from a much larger clone, so it may be a read error. The rearrangement links TRBV7-2 to TRBJ2-1; tentatively, D is TRBD1 (5 bases). V was trimmed by 7 bases and J by 7 bases, leaving 20 bases between them. The CDR3 length is 15 residues. Germline CDR1 is SGHTA and CDR2 is FQGNSA. The CDR3 DNA follows: TGTGCCAGCATCTTCTCGATAGGGGAATTGAATGAGCAGTTCTTC. It encodes CASIFSIGELNEQFF.

This clonotype has at least ten counts. The chain has TRBV20-1 and TRBJ2-7; maybe TRBD1 (5 bases). V was pared by 2 bases and J by 0 bases, with 8 bases between. CDR1 is DFQATT, CDR2 SNEGSKA, per germline (reference sequence). CDR3 length: 13 amino acids. CDR3 sequence: CSARRGYSYEQYF. In nucleotides, the CDR3 is TGCAGTGCTAGAAGGGGATACTCCTACGAGCAGTACTTC.

This clonotype was observed many times. This chain joins TRBV20-1 and TRBJ2-7, with 11 nucleotides matching TRBD2. Losses at the gene ends were 3 bases for V and 12 bases for J; bases not matched to a gene: 7. The CDR3 loop spans 12 amino acids. Germline V gene data show CDR1 as DFQATT and CDR2 as SNEGSKA (reference sequence). CDR3 sequence reads: CSASASGRILYF. Written as DNA, the CDR3 is TGCAGTGCTAGCGCTAGCGGGAGGATCCTGTACTTC.

There are many counts of this clonotype. This chain connects TRBV12-3 or TRBV12-4 to TRBJ2-2, with a tentative D call TRBD2 (6 bases). V lost 5 bases to trimming and J lost 5 bases, with 15 bases between them. The CDR3 sequence is 15 residues long. CDR3 region: CASSPGLGWTGELFF. DNA for the CDR3: TGTGCCAGCAGTCCGGGACTGGGATGGACCGGGGAGCTGTTTTTT.